Shown below are 2 T cell receptor beta chains from a single sample sequenced in a study of blood T cell repertoires in COVID-19. Clones were read by immunoSEQ multiplex PCR, and TCRdb kept only the in-frame ones, dropping some. This table has fewer than 250,000 clones, 88% appearing once. Sequencing input: peripheral blood. The source is a human donor in a cohort sampled during active COVID-19.

The chain recombines TRBV7-9 with TRBJ2-7, with 9 bases lining up with TRBD2. Unmatched junction bases numbered 12, after V lost 5 bases and J lost 1 base. There are 17 residues in the CDR3. Germline V gene data show CDR1 as SEHNR and CDR2 as FQNEAQ (reference sequence). The CDR3 is CASSPYPGREGSYEQYF. The CDR3 nucleotides are TGTGCCAGCAGCCCATACCCCGGGCGGGAGGGATCCTACGAGCAGTACTTC.

V gene TRBV28 combines with J gene TRBJ1-2; 7 bases map to TRBD1. V lost 6 bases, J lost 7 bases, and 8 bases stayed unmatched. CDR1 is MDHEN and CDR2 is SYDVKM in the germline V gene. This CDR3 has 13 residues. CDR3 nucleotide sequence: TGTGCCAGCAGCCGGGGACAGTTTGTTGGCTACACCTTC. Translation gives CASSRGQFVGYTF.